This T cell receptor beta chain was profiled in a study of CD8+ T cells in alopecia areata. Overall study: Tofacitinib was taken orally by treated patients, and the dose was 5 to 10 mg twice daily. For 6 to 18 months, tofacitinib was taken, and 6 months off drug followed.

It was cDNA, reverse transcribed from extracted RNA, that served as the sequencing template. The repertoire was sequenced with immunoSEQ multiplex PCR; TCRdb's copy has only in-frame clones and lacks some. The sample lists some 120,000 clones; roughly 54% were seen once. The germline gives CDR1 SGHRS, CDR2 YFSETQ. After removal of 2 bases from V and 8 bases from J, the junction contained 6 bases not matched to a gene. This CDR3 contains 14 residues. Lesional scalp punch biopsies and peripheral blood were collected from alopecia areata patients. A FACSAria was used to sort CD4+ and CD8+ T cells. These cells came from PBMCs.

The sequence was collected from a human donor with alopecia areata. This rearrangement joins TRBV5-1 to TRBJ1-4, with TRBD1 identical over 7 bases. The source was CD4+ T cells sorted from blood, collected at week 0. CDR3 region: CASSFGNRGEKLFF. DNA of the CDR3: TGCGCCAGCAGCTTCGGGAACAGGGGCGAAAAACTGTTTTTT.